This T cell receptor beta chain was observed in a study of T cell clonality in common variable immunodeficiency (dated by TCRdb to between 2015 and 2016). Study-level results and caveats: Patient heterogeneity within the CVID cohort put limits on correlating repertoire features with clinical complications. CVID TCRbeta sequences reportedly showed fewer deletions and N-nucleotide insertions and lacked highly modified clones with 13 or more V deletions. Healthy controls shared more TCRbeta clones with each other than CVID subjects shared among themselves (p < 0.0001). Even though DNA input was the same, control samples had an average of about 81,820 unique sequences each, compared with 30,000 to 40,000 in CVID samples. TCRbeta clonality was higher in CVID subjects than in healthy controls (t-test p = 0.018), and the increase was most characteristic of about a third of subjects. The authors noted that sequencing repertoires of T cell subpopulations would be needed to clarify what caused the increased clonality in CVID.

Most of the CVID patients and most of the healthy controls were of Caucasian heritage. From each donor, roughly 4.5 to 8 ml of heparinized peripheral whole blood was collected. TCRbeta CDR3 repertoires were sequenced from genomic DNA of adults with common variable immune deficiency (CVID) and healthy adult controls. The control group was made up of around 22 healthy adult volunteers (about ten male and approximately twelve female) whose ages ranged from 23 to 66 years, with a mean age of nearly 35. Diluted blood was subjected to density centrifugation over Hypaque 1077 or Ficoll-Paque for isolation of peripheral blood mononuclear cells. Genomic DNA was obtained from unsorted mononuclear cells through either Qiagen column purification or a centrifugation-based method. For sequencing input, CVID and control samples contributed equivalent amounts of genomic DNA. For every sample, a 60 bp segment covering the rearranged TCRbeta CDR3 region was amplified and then sequenced. The immunoSEQ assay, a bias-corrected multiplex PCR combined with high-throughput sequencing, was used for TCRbeta amplification. The original methods were these. Each unique nucleotide sequence was treated as a clone and annotated with V, D and J genes, copy number and frequency. Sequences were labeled productive if in frame, and non-productive if out of frame or containing stop codons. As previously described, Shannon's entropy was used to calculate clonality. The predicted amino acid sequences of productive clones were used to derive mean CDR3 Kyte-Doolittle hydropathy. The R hclust function was used to hierarchically cluster scaled V gene usage with Manhattan distance and complete linkage. Sharing of clones by CDR3 amino acid sequence was evaluated by resampling 12 repertoires per group over 100 rounds. The repertoires were searched for 70 published EBV-specific and 200 to 300 published CMV-specific TCRbeta sequences. A couple of CVID samples that yielded fewer than 10,000 sequences were excluded from the analysis, so approximately 40 CVID repertoires were retained. As stored in TCRdb, this immuneACCESS dataset retains in-frame rearrangements with V and J assigned. A fraction of the clones does not appear; measured against another copy, unresolved V genes explain less than half of the discrepancy, and the remainder lacks a known reason. V, J and clone size derive from that table, while D and trimming were established from the DNA sequence. Across this sample, under 50,000 clones were tabulated and none appeared just once. The ten largest make up roughly 2.1% of the sample.

Many counts were recorded for this clone. Its antigen has not been determined. The CDR3 extends 3 residues past the end of the read, so its final part is completed from the germline J gene. Including cysteine and phenylalanine, the CDR3 has 12 amino acids. Shown are 27 bases from within the CDR3, in frame from base 1. V is pared back by 2 bases and J by 7 bases, with 6 bases lying between the germline termini. The germline V gene encodes CDR1 DFQATT and CDR2 SNEGSKA (reference sequence). The sample taken for sequencing was peripheral blood mononuclear cells. The rearranged segments are TRBV20-1 and TRBJ1-6; there is no confident call for the D gene. The origin of this receptor is a person aged 18 to 75 in good health. The CDR3 loop reads CSARRVNSPLHF. Incomplete CDR3 DNA: TGCAGTGCTAGACGGGTAAATTCACCC.